These 29 T cell receptor beta chains originate from one sample sequenced in a study of cytotoxic CD8 clonotypes in ibrutinib-treated CLL (dated by TCRdb to the early 2020s). The library was prepared using the immunoSEQ multiplex PCR assay. Not all clones reach the TCRdb copy of this immuneACCESS table, which keeps in-frame sequences only. Checked studies attribute under half of the gap to unresolved V genes and leave the rest unexplained. The sample profile shows some 290,000 clones; roughly 85% of them were found once. The ten largest clones add up to roughly 6.3% of the sample. Specimen: PBMCs, collected before ibrutinib treatment. These TCRs come from a human donor with chronic lymphocytic leukemia.

J is TRBJ2-2 and V is TRBV5-1; D not certain. CDR1 and CDR2 (germline): SGHRS, YFSETQ. The length of the CDR3 is 19 residues. The V and J ends lost 0 bases and 1 base respectively, with 19 bases between them. The CDR3 DNA reads as TGCGCCAGCAGCTTGGCTGGGTCAACGTTTAGGCGGAACACCGGGGAGCTGTTTTTT. Residues: CASSLAGSTFRRNTGELFF.

J is TRBJ2-5 and V is TRBV9, with a weak D call TRBD2 (5 bases). Trimming stripped 1 base from V and 11 bases from J, with 12 bases between. The CDR3 sequence is 12 residues long. The germline gives CDR1 SGDLS, CDR2 YYNGEE. This chain's CDR3 is CASSVFRGEQYF. CDR3 bases: TGTGCCAGCAGCGTATTTCGGGGAGAGCAGTACTTC.

The chain carries TRBV6-1 and TRBJ1-5, with a possible D match to TRBD1 (5 bases). Germline CDR1 is MNHNS and CDR2 is SASEGT. V gave up 4 bases and J gave up 4 bases, with 11 bases separating them. This CDR3 region has 14 residues. This chain's CDR3 is CASSGRQQNQPQHF. CDR3 sequence (DNA): TGTGCCAGCAGTGGCCGACAGCAAAATCAGCCCCAGCATTTT.

The rearrangement links TRBV6-5 to TRBJ2-2; possibly TRBD1 or TRBD2 for D (5 bases each). CDR1 MNHEY and CDR2 SVGAGI come from the germline V gene. Trimming left V 5 bases short and J 7 bases short, with 17 bases between. CDR3 size: 15 residues. The CDR3 DNA reads as TGTGCCAGCAGTCGCCAACGGCCGGGGCTCGGGGAGCTGTTTTTT. Residues: CASSRQRPGLGELFF.

The chain combines TRBV7-9 with TRBJ2-7; 7 bases map to TRBD2. Germline CDR1 reads SEHNR; CDR2 reads FQNEAQ (reference sequence). J lost 2 bases, V lost 5 bases, and 9 bases had no gene match. The CDR3 loop spans 15 amino acids. The DNA for the CDR3 is TGTGCCAGCAGCCCCAGCGGCGGGAGTACCTACGAGCAGTACTTC. Its protein is CASSPSGGSTYEQYF. Drawing the rest from reference TRBV7-9 and TRBJ2-7, the complete variable domain is DTGVSQNPRHKITKRGQNVTFRCDPISEHNRLYWYRQTLGQGPEFLTYFQNEAQLEKSRLLSDRFSAERPKGSFSTLEIQRTEQGDSAMYLCASSPSGGSTYEQYFGPGTRLTVT.

The chain has TRBV5-6 and TRBJ1-5; 8 bases are shared with TRBD1. Germline V CDR1 and CDR2: SGHDT, YYEEEE. This CDR3 is built from 17 residues. The V segment lost 0 bases and the J segment 9 bases; nucleotides outside the gene matches: 14. The CDR3 bases are TGTGCCAGCAGCTTGGGGGGGACAGGACAGAGACTAGTGCCCCAGCATTTT. Amino acids: CASSLGGTGQRLVPQHF.

The J gene is TRBJ2-1, the V gene TRBV4-3; D unclear. V dropped 0 bases and J dropped 1 base, with 7 bases sitting between them. CDR1 LGHNA and CDR2 YSLEER come from the germline V gene. CDR3 size: 15 residues. DNA for the CDR3: TGCGCCAGCAGCCAAGATCCCAAATCCTACAATGAGCAGTTCTTC. Protein sequence: CASSQDPKSYNEQFF.

The rearrangement joins TRBV7-2 to TRBJ2-7; D is undetermined. Germline CDR1 SGHTA, CDR2 FQGNSA. CDR3 length: 16 residues. Trimming took off 0 bases at V and 0 bases at J, with 12 bases between the two ends. The CDR3 DNA follows: TGTGCCAGCAGCTTAGCGCAAGGAGACGGCTCCTACGAGCAGTACTTC. Amino acid sequence: CASSLAQGDGSYEQYF.

The chain recombines TRBV6-5 with TRBJ2-3; D may match TRBD1 or TRBD2 (5 bases each). Looked up from germline, CDR1 is MNHEY and CDR2 is SVGAGI. The V end lost 6 bases, the J end lost 14 bases, and 21 bases lay between the germline ends. The CDR3 length is 13 residues. CDR3 DNA: TGTGCCAGCAGCATTCACCCTCGGGACCGGGCGTATTTT. Translating it yields CASSIHPRDRAYF.

V is TRBV27 and J is TRBJ2-7; TRBD2 is a possible D gene (5 bases). V was cut by 2 bases and J by 3 bases, with 14 bases left in between. The CDR3 is made up of 15 amino acids. CDR1 and CDR2 (germline): MNHEY, SMNVEV (reference sequence). CDR3 bases: TGTGCCAGCAGTTTACGGGCCTTTAGCGTCTACGAGCAGTACTTC. This translates into CASSLRAFSVYEQYF.

This clone occurred a few times. The chain carries TRBV10-1 and TRBJ2-7; 9 nucleotides match TRBD1. The V gene's germline CDR1 is WNHNN and CDR2 SYGVQD (reference sequence). The CDR3 spans 16 residues. V was clipped by 0 bases and J by 4 bases; unmatched bases: 7. The CDR3 DNA sequence: TGCGCCAGCAGTGAGTCTCCCGGGACAGGGCAATACGAGCAGTACTTC. This sequence encodes CASSESPGTGQYEQYF.

This chain links TRBV6-5 with TRBJ1-2, with D unresolved. Deletions cut 4 bases from V and 4 bases from J, with 16 bases between. CDR1 and CDR2 (germline): MNHEY, SVGAGI. The CDR3 runs 15 residues. DNA of the CDR3: TGTGCCAGCAGTTTGAATTCCGGTCGCCTCTATGGCTACACCTTC. It is translated as CASSLNSGRLYGYTF.

The chain joins TRBV14 to TRBJ2-3, with D perhaps being TRBD1 or TRBD2 (6 bases each). The CDR3 runs to 17 residues. Between the trimmed V and J ends, which lost 1 base and 4 bases, there was a span of 18 bases. Germline CDR1 SGHDN, CDR2 FVKESK. The CDR3 DNA reads TGTGCCAGCAGCCAAGGGATCAGCGGAGGGGGGTCAGATACGCAGTATTTT. The encoded protein is CASSQGISGGGSDTQYF.

This rearrangement joins TRBV9 to TRBJ2-1; D may be TRBD2 (5 bases). V was cut by 4 bases and J by 0 bases, with 17 bases left in between. This CDR3 comprises 17 residues. The germline CDR1 and CDR2 sequences are SGDLS and YYNGEE. The CDR3 here is CASSHSQGGYSYNEQFF. CDR3 sequence (DNA): TGTGCCAGCAGCCACAGCCAAGGAGGATACTCCTACAATGAGCAGTTCTTC.

A word on this clone: This sample also contains other DNA sequences that code for the same CDR3. The J gene is TRBJ1-5, the V gene TRBV30, with D unresolved. The CDR3 totals 13 residues. Germline V gene data show CDR1 as GTSNPN and CDR2 as SVGIG (reference sequence). Trimming shortened V by 2 bases and J by 4 bases, and 9 bases separated the two germline ends. The CDR3 reads CAWSRGSNQPQHF. The CDR3 region has the DNA TGTGCCTGGAGTCGAGGATCGAATCAGCCCCAGCATTTT.

This clone came up a few times. The rearrangement links TRBV7-9 to TRBJ2-2; no reliable D call. CDR1 is SEHNR, CDR2 FQNEAQ, per germline (reference sequence). Deletions cut 1 base from V and 2 bases from J, with 8 bases between. The CDR3 covers 15 residues. CDR3 region: CASSLDRVNTGELFF. The CDR3, as DNA: TGTGCCAGCAGCTTAGATAGGGTTAACACCGGGGAGCTGTTTTTT.

This sequence joins TRBV19 and TRBJ1-5; 8 bases are a match to TRBD1. The CDR3 is 13 residues long. Trimming removed 5 bases from V and 5 bases from J; junction bases left unmatched: 2. Germline-derived CDR1 and CDR2 are LNHDA and SQIVND (reference sequence). CDR3 DNA sequence: TGTGCCAGTAGTGGCAGGGGGCATCAGCCCCAGCATTTT. Its protein product is CASSGRGHQPQHF.

The V and J genes are TRBV25-1 and TRBJ2-5; unclear D gene. Trimming took 7 bases from V and 4 from J, leaving 7 bases between them. This CDR3 is built from 11 residues. From germline, CDR1 is MGHDK and CDR2 SYGVNS. CDR3 sequence (DNA): TGTGCCAGCATGTCCGGAGAGACCCAGTACTTC. Protein sequence: CASMSGETQYF.

The table lists this clone with a count of one. The gene calls are TRBV5-4 and TRBJ2-7, with a weak D call TRBD2 (6 bases). Germline CDR1 SGHNT, CDR2 YYREEE (reference sequence). This CDR3 is 13 amino acids long. V lost 3 bases, J lost 4 bases, and 11 bases lay in between. The CDR3 sequence is CASSSGERYEQYF. The CDR3 bases are TGTGCCAGCAGCTCGGGGGAACGGTACGAGCAGTACTTC.

The rearrangement uses TRBV2 and TRBJ2-7; tentative D call: TRBD2 (6 bases). The CDR3 totals 13 residues. The germline CDR1 and CDR2 sequences are SNHLY and FYNNEI. V was shortened by 8 bases and J by 5 bases, with 16 bases between the two germline ends. This CDR3 reads CASRFGSSHEQYF. CDR3 DNA sequence: TGTGCCAGCCGGTTCGGGAGTTCCCACGAGCAGTACTTC.

The chain joins TRBV19 to TRBJ2-3; D gene ambiguous. Per germline, CDR1 LNHDA and CDR2 SQIVND (reference sequence). V was trimmed by 6 bases and J by 2 bases, leaving 6 bases between them. The CDR3 loop spans 12 amino acids. The CDR3 region has the DNA TGTGCCAGTAGCAGACCCACAGATACGCAGTATTTT. Its protein is CASSRPTDTQYF.

The chain employs TRBV27 and TRBJ1-2; possible D gene TRBD1, 6 bases. CDR3 size: 14 residues. Germline V gives CDR1 MNHEY, CDR2 SMNVEV (reference sequence). Trimming took off 6 bases at V and 5 bases at J, with 16 bases between the two ends. The CDR3 here is CASRAGGVRYGYTF. The CDR3 DNA follows: TGTGCCAGCAGGGCGGGGGGCGTGAGATATGGCTACACCTTC.

The V call is TRBV30, the J call TRBJ2-5; unclear D gene. Trimming removed 4 bases at V and 5 bases at J, with 11 bases between. CDR3 length: 12 residues. The germline V gene encodes CDR1 GTSNPN and CDR2 SVGIG (reference sequence). The CDR3 region is CAWMTPSETQYF. The CDR3 coding sequence is TGTGCCTGGATGACCCCTTCGGAGACCCAGTACTTC.

The chain couples TRBV27 to TRBJ1-4; D call uncertain. Germline values: CDR1 MNHEY, CDR2 SMNVEV (reference sequence). Between the trimmed V and J ends, which lost 4 bases and 5 bases, there was a span of 11 bases. CDR3 length equals 14 residues. CDR3 amino acids: CASSYGKKNEKLFF. In nucleotides, the CDR3 is TGTGCCAGCAGTTATGGGAAGAAAAATGAAAAACTGTTTTTT. Combining the CDR3 with reference TRBV27 and TRBJ1-4 gives the whole variable domain EAQVTQNPRYLITVTGKKLTVTCSQNMNHEYMSWYRQDPGLGLRQIYYSMNVEVTDKGDVPEGYKVSRKEKRNFPLILESPSPNQTSLYFCASSYGKKNEKLFFGSGTQLSVL.

This clone was found once. J is TRBJ2-7 and V is TRBV19, with TRBD1 identical over 10 bases. Germline loops: CDR1 LNHDA, CDR2 SQIVND (reference sequence). This CDR3 has 13 amino acids. After removal of 5 bases from V and 2 bases from J, the junction contained 0 bases not matched to a gene. CDR3 amino acids: CASSGTGAYEQYF. The CDR3 region has the DNA TGTGCCAGTAGTGGGACAGGGGCCTACGAGCAGTACTTC.

The chain couples TRBV5-8 to TRBJ1-4; D not resolved. The CDR3 runs 14 residues. The germline gives CDR1 SGHTS, CDR2 YDEGEE. Trimming left V 0 bases short and J 4 bases short, with 7 bases between. The CDR3 region has the DNA TGTGCCAGCAGCTTGGGATTCCTTAATGAAAAACTGTTTTTT. Encoded protein: CASSLGFLNEKLFF.

The chain has TRBV5-4 and TRBJ2-7; 7 nucleotides match TRBD2. Trimming at V came to 4 bases and at J to 7 bases, leaving 17 bases not matched to a gene. Germline CDR1 SGHNT, CDR2 YYREEE (reference sequence). The CDR3 contains 16 residues. The DNA of the CDR3 is TGTGCCAGCAGCAACTCCCCCGGGACTATCCCCCGGGAGCAGTACTTC. It translates to CASSNSPGTIPREQYF.

The gene calls are TRBV7-9 and TRBJ2-2; TRBD2 agrees at 7 bases. The J segment lost 4 bases and the V segment lost 5 bases, leaving 4 bases of the junction unmatched. This CDR3 contains 14 residues. Germline values: CDR1 SEHNR, CDR2 FQNEAQ (reference sequence). The CDR3 region has the DNA TGTGCCAGCAGCCCTGGGAGGGGCACCGGGGAGCTGTTTTTT. Encoded protein: CASSPGRGTGELFF.

The J gene is TRBJ2-7, the V gene TRBV27; D is uncertain. With 6 bases removed from V and 2 bases from J, the gap between germline ends came to 11 bases. Germline CDR1 reads MNHEY; CDR2 reads SMNVEV (reference sequence). This CDR3 has 13 residues. The CDR3 spells CASSRGITYEQYF. The CDR3 DNA reads TGTGCCAGCAGCCGCGGTATAACCTACGAGCAGTACTTC.